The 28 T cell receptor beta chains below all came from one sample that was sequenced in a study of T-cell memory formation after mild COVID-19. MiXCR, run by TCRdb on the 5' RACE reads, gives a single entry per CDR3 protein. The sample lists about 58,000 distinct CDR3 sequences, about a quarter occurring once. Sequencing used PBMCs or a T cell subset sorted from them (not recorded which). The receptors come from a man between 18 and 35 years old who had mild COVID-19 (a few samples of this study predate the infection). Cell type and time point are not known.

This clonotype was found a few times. The CDR3 coding sequence is TGTGCCAGCAGTCTCTGGGGACCCACCGGGGAGCTGTTTTTT. Its translation: CASSLWGPTGELFF. The rearrangement links TRBV6-6 to TRBJ2-2, with D perhaps matching TRBD1 or TRBD2 (5 bases each). V lost 5 bases, J lost 4 bases, and 11 bases lay in between. The CDR3 spans 14 residues. Germline lookup yields CDR1 MNHNY and CDR2 SVGAGI (reference sequence).

This CDR3 reads CASSRAGDSSYEQYF. In DNA form, the CDR3 reads TGCGCCAGCAGCCGCGCCGGGGACAGCTCCTACGAGCAGTACTTC. The chain couples TRBV5-1 to TRBJ2-7; TRBD1 aligns across 7 bases. The CDR3 contains 15 residues. After removal of 4 bases from V and 0 bases from J, the junction contained 7 bases not matched to a gene. Per germline, CDR1 SGHRS and CDR2 YFSETQ.

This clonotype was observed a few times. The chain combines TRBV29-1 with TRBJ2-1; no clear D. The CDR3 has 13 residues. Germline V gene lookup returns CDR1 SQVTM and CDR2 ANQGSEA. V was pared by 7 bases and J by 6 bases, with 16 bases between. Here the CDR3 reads CSDINVDSNEQFF. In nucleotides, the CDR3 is TGCAGCGACATTAACGTGGATTCCAATGAGCAGTTCTTC.

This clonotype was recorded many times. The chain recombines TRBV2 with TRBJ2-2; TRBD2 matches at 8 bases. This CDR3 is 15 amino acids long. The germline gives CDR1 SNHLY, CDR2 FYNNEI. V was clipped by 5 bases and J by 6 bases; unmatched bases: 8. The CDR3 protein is CASSISGDSPGELFF. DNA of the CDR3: TGTGCCAGCAGTATTAGCGGGGACTCTCCCGGGGAGCTGTTTTTT.

The DNA for the CDR3 is TGTGCCAGCAGCTTGAGGGGAGCTGGAAACACCATATATTTT. This translates into CASSLRGAGNTIYF. The V gene is TRBV7-6, the J gene TRBJ1-3; possible D gene TRBD1, 5 bases. Per the germline V gene, CDR1 is SGHVS and CDR2 is FNYEAQ. Trimming cost V 3 bases and J 2 bases, with 8 bases left between them. The CDR3 loop spans 14 amino acids.

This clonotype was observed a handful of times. CDR3 DNA: TGTGCCAGCAGTCCGACTAGCGGGGGATTCTTTGAGCAGTTCTTC. Its protein product is CASSPTSGGFFEQFF. V and J are TRBV12-3 or TRBV12-4 and TRBJ2-1, with TRBD2 matching 12 bases. Trimming took 5 bases from V and 9 from J; bases not matched to a gene: 8. CDR3 length: 15 residues.

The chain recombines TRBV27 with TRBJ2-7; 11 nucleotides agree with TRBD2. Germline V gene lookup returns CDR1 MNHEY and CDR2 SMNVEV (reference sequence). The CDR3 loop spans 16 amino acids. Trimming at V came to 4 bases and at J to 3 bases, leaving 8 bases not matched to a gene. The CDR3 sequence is CASSSLAGAAHYEQYF. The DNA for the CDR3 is TGTGCCAGCAGTTCACTAGCGGGGGCCGCCCACTACGAGCAGTACTTC.

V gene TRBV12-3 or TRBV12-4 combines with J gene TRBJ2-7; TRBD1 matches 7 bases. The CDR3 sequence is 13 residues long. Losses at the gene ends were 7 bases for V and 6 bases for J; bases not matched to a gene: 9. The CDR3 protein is CASTQREGAEQYF. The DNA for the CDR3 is TGTGCCAGCACCCAGCGAGAGGGGGCCGAGCAGTACTTC.

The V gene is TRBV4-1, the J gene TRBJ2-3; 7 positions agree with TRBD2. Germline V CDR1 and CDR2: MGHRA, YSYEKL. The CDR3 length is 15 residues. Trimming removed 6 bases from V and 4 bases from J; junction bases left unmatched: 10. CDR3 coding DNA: TGCGCCAGCAGGGGGCCCGGGGGGACCCCAGATACGCAGTATTTT. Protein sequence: CASRGPGGTPDTQYF.

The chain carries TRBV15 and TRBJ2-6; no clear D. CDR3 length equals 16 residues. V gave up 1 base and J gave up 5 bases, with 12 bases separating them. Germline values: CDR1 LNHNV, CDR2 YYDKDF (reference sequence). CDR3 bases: TGTGCCACCAGCAGAGTAAGGAGTTCTCGGGCCAACGTCCTGACTTTC. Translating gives CATSRVRSSRANVLTF.

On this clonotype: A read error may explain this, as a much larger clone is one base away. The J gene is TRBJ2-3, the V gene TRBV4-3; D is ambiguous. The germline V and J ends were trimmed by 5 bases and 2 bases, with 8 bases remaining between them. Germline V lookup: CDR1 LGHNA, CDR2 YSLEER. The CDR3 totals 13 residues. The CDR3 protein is CASSREYTDTQYF. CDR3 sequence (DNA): TGCGCCAGCAGCAGGGAATACACAGATACGCAGTATTTT.

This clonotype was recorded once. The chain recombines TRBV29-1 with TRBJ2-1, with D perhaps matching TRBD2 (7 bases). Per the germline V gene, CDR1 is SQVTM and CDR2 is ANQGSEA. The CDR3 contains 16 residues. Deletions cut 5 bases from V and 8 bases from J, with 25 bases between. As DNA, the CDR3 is TGCAGCGTTCAGGACGCGGGGGCCGATGGTTCATATGAGCAGTTCTTC. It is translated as CSVQDAGADGSYEQFF.

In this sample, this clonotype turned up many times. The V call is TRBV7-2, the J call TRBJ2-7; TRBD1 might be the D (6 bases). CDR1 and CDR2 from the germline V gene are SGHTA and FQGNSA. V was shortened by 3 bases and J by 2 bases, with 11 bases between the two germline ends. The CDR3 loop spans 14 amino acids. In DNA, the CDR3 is TGTGCCAGCAGCTTGGGGACAAAAACCTACGAGCAGTACTTC. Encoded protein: CASSLGTKTYEQYF.

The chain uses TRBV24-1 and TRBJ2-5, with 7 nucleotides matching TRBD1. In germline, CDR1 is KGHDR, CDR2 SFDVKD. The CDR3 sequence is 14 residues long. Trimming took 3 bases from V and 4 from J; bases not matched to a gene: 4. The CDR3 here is CATSDHDRAETQYF. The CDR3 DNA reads TGTGCCACCAGTGATCATGACAGGGCAGAGACCCAGTACTTC.

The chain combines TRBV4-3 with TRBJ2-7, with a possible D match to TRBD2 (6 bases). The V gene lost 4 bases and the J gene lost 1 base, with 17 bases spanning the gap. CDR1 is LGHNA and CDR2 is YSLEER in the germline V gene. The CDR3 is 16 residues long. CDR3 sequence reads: CASSPGVIGESYEQYV. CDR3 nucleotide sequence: TGCGCCAGCAGCCCGGGGGTGATAGGGGAATCCTACGAGCAGTACGTC.

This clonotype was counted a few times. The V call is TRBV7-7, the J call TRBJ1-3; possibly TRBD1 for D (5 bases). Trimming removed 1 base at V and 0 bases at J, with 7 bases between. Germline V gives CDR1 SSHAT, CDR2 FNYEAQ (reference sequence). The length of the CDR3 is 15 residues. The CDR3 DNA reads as TGTGCCAGCAGCTTAGGGGACGACTCTGGAAACACCATATATTTT. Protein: CASSLGDDSGNTIYF.

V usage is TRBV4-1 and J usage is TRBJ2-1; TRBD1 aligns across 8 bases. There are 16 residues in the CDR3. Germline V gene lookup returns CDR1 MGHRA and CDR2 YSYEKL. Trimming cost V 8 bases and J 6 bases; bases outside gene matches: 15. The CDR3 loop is CASYPAGTGGINEQFF. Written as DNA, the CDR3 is TGCGCCAGCTACCCCGCGGGAACAGGGGGGATCAATGAGCAGTTCTTC.

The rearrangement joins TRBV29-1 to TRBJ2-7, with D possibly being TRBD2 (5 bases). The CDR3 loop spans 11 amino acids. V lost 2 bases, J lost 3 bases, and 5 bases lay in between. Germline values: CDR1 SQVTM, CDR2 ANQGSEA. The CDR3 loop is CSVERGYEQYF. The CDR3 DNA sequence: TGCAGCGTTGAACGGGGCTACGAGCAGTACTTC.

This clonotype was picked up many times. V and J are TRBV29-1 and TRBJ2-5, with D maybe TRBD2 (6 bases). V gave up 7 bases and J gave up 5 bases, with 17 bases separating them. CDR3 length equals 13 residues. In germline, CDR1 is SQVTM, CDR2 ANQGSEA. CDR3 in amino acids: CSAVEGAGETQYF. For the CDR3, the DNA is TGCAGCGCTGTAGAAGGGGCGGGGGAGACCCAGTACTTC.

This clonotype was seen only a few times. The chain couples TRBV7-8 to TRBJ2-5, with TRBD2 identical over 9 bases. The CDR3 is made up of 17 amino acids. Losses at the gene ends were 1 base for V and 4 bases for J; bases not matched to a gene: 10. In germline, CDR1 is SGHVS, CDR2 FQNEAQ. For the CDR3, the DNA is TGTGCCAGCAGCTTAGTCCTAGGGGGGACTAGCCGAGAGACCCAGTACTTC. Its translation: CASSLVLGGTSRETQYF.

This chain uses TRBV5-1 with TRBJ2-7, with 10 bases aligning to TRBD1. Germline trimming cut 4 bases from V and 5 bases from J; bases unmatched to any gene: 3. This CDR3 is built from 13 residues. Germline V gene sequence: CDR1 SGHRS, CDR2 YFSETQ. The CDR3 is CASSTGTGDEQYV. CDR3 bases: TGCGCCAGCAGCACCGGGACAGGGGACGAGCAGTACGTC.

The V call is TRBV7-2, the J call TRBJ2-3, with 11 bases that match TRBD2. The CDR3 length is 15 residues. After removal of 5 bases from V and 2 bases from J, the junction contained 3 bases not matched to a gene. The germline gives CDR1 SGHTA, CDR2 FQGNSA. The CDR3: CASSNSGGATDTQYF. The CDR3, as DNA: TGTGCCAGCAGCAATAGCGGGGGGGCCACAGATACGCAGTATTTT. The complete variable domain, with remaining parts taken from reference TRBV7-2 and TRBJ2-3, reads GAGVSQSPSNKVTEKGKDVELRCDPISGHTALYWYRQSLGQGLEFLIYFQGNSAPDKSGLPSDRFSAERTGGSVSTLTIQRTQQEDSAVYLCASSNSGGATDTQYFGPGTRLTVL.

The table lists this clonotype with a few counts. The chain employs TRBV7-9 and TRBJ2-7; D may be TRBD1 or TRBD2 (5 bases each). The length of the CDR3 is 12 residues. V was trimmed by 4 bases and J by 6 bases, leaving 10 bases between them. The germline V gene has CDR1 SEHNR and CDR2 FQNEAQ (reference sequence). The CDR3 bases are TGTGCCAGCAGCTCTCGGGGACGCGAGCAGTACGTC. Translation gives CASSSRGREQYV.

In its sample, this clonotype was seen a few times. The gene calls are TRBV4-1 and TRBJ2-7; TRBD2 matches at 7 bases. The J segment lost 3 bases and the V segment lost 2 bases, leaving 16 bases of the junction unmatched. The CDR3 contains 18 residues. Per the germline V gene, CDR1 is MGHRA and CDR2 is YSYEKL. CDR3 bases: TGCGCCAGCAGCCAACTTGGGGGTCCGGGAGCGGGGATCTACGAGCAGTACTTC. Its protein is CASSQLGGPGAGIYEQYF.

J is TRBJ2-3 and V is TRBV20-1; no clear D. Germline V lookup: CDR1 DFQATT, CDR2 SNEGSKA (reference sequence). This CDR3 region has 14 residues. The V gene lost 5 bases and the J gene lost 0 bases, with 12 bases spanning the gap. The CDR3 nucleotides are TGCAGTGCTGACGAGGAAACTAGCACAGATACGCAGTATTTT. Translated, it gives CSADEETSTDTQYF.

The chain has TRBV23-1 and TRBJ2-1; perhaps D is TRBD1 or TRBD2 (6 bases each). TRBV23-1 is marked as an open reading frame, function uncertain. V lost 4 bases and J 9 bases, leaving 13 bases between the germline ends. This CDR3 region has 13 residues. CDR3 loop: CASSLFGGSEQFF. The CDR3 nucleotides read TGCGCCAGCAGTCTATTCGGGGGCAGTGAGCAGTTCTTC.

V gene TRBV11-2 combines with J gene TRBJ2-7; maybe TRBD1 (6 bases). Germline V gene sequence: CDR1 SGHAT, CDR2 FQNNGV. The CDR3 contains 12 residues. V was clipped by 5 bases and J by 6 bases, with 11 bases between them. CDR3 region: CASSPDSLEQYV. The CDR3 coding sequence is TGTGCCAGCAGCCCGGACAGTCTCGAGCAGTACGTC.

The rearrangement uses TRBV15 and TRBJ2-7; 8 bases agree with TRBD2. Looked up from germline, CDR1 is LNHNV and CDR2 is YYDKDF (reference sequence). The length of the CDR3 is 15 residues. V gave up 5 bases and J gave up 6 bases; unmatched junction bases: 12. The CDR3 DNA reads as TGTGCCACCAGCGCCAGCCGGGGGGGCCAGAGCGAGCAGTACGTC. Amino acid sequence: CATSASRGGQSEQYV.